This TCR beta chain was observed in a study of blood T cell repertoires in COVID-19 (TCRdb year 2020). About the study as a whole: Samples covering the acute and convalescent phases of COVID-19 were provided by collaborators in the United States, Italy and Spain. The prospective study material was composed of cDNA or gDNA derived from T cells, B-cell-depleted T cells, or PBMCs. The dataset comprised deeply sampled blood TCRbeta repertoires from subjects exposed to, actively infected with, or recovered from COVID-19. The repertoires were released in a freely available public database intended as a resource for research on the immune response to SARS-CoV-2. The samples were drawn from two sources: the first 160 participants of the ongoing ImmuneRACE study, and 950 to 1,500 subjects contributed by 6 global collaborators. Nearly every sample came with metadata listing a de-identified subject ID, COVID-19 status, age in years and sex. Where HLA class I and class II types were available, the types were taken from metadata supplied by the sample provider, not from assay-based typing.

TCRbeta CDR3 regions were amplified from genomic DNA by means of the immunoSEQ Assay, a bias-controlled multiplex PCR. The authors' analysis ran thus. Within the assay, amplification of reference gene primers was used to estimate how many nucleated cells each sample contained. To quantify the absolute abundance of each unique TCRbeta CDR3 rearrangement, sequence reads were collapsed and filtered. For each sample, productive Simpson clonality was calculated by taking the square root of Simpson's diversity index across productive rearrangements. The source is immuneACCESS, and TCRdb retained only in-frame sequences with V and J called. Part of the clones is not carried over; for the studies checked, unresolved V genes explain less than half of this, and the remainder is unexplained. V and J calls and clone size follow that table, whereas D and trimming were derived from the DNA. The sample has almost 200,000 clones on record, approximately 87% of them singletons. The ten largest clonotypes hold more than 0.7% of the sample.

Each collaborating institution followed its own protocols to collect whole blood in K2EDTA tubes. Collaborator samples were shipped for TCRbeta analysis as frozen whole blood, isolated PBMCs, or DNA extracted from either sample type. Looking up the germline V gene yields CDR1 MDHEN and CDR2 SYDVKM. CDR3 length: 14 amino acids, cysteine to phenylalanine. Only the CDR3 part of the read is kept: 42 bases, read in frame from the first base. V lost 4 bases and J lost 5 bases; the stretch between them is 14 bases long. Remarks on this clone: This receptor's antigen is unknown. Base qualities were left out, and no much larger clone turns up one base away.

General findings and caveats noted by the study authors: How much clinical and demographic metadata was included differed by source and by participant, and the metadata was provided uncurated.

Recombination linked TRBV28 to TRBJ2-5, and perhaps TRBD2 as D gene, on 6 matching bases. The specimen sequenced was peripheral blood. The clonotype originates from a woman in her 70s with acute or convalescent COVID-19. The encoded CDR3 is CASSSTPRGETQYF. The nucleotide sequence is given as TGTGCCAGCAGTTCCACTCCCCGGGGGGAGACCCAGTACTTC.